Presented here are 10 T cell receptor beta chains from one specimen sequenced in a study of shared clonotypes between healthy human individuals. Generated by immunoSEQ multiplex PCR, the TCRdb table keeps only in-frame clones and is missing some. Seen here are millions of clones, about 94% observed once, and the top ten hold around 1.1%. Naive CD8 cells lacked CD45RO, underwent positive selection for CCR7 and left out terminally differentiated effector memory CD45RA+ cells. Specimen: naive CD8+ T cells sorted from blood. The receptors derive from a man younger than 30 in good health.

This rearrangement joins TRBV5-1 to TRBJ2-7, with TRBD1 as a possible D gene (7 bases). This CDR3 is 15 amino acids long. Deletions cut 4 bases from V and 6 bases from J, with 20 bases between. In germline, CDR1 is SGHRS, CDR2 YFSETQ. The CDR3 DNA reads TGCGCCAGCAGCCCCAGGGGGGCGGCCCCCACCGAGCAGTACTTC. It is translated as CASSPRGAAPTEQYF. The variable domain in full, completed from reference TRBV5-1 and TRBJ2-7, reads KAGVTQTPRYLIKTRGQQVTLSCSPISGHRSVSWYQQTPGQGLQFLFEYFSETQRNKGNFPGRFSGRQFSNSRSEMNVSTLELGDSALYLCASSPRGAAPTEQYFGPGTRLTVT.

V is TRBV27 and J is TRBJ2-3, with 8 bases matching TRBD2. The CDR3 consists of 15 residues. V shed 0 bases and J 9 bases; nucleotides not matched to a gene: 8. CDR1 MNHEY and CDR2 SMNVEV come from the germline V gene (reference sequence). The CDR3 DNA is TGTGCCAGCAGTTTATCGCGCGGGGGGCTCCTCACGCAGTATTTT. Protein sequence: CASSLSRGGLLTQYF.

The CDR3 DNA sequence: TGCAGCGTTGAAGTTTCTGGCAGACTTGGCTACACCTTC. Protein: CSVEVSGRLGYTF. The V and J genes are TRBV29-1 and TRBJ1-2; D gene uncertain. In germline, CDR1 is SQVTM, CDR2 ANQGSEA. This CDR3 has 13 residues. V was shortened by 1 base and J by 7 bases, with 13 bases between the two germline ends.

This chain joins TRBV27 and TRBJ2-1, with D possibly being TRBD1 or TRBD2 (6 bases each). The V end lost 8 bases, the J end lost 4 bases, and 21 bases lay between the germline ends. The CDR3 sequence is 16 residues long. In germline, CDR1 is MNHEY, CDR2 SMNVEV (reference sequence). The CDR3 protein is CASHEGLGGQYNEQFF. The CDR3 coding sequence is TGTGCCAGCCATGAAGGTTTGGGGGGCCAATACAATGAGCAGTTCTTC.

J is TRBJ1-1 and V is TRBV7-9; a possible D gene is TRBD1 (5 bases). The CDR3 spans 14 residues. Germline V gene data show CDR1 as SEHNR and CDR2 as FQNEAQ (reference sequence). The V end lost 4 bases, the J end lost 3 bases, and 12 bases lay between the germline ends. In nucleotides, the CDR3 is TGTGCCAGCAGCTCCCCCTTAGGGGACACTGAAGCTTTCTTT. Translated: CASSSPLGDTEAFF. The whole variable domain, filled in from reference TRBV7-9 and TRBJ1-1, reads DTGVSQNPRHKITKRGQNVTFRCDPISEHNRLYWYRQTLGQGPEFLTYFQNEAQLEKSRLLSDRFSAERPKGSFSTLEIQRTEQGDSAMYLCASSSPLGDTEAFFGQGTRLTVV.

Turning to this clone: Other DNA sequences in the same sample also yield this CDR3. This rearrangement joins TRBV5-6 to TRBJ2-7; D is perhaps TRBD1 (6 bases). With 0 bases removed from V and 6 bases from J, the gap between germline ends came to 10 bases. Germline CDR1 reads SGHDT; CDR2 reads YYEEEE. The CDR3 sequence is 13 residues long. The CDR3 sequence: CASSLGGGSEQYF. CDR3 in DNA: TGTGCCAGCAGCTTGGGAGGGGGAAGCGAGCAGTACTTC. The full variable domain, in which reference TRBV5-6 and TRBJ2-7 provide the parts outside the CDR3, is DAGVTQSPTHLIKTRGQQVTLRCSPKSGHDTVSWYQQALGQGPQFIFQYYEEEERQRGNFPDRFSGHQFPNYSSELNVNALLLGDSALYLCASSLGGGSEQYFGPGTRLTVT.

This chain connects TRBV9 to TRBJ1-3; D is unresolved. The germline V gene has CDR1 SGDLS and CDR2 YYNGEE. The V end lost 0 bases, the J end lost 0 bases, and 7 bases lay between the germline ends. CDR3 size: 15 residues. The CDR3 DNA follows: TGTGCCAGCAGCGTAGATTTTGCCTCTGGAAACACCATATATTTT. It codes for CASSVDFASGNTIYF.

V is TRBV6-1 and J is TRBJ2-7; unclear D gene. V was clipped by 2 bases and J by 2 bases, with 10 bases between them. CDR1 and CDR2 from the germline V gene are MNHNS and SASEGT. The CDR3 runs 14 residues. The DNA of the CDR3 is TGTGCCAGCAGTGAACGATACGGAACCTACGAGCAGTACTTC. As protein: CASSERYGTYEQYF.

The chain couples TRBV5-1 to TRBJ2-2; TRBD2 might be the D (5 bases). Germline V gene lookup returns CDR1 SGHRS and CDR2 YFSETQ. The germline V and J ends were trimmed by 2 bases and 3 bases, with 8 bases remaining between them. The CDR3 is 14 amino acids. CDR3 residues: CASSFQEDTGELFF. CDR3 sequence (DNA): TGCGCCAGCAGCTTTCAGGAGGACACCGGGGAGCTGTTTTTT.

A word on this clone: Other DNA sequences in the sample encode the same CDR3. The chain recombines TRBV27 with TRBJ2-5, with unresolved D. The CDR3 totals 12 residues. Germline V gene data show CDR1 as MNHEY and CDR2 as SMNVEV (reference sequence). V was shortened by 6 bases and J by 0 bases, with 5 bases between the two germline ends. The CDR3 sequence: CASSPNQETQYF. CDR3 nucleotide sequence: TGTGCCAGCAGCCCAAACCAAGAGACCCAGTACTTC.